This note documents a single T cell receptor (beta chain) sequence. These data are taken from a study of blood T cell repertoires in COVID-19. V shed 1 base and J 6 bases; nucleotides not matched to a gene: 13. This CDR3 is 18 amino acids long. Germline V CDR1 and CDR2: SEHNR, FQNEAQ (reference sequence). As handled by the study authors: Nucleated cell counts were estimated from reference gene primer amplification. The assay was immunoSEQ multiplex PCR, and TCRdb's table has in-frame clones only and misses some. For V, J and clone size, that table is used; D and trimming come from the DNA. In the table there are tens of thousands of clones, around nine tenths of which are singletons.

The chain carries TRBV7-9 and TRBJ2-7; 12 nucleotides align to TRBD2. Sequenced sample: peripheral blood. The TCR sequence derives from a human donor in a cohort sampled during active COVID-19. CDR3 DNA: TGTGCCAGCAGCTTAGTTCGGCCTAGCGGGGGGGACATAACCGAGCAGTACTTC. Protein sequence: CASSLVRPSGGDITEQYF.